The 5 T cell receptor beta chains below come from one sample, sequenced in a study of shared clonotypes between healthy human individuals (dated by TCRdb to 2020 to 2021). The library came from the immunoSEQ multiplex PCR assay. The table was pulled from immuneACCESS by TCRdb, which kept in-frame rearrangements only. Such tables lose some clones; where checked, under half of the loss comes from unresolved V genes, and the rest has no known cause. The sample contains 2 million to 2.5 million clones, approximately 94% of them found a single time. The biggest ten clones account for around 0.37% of the sample. Material for sequencing was naive CD4+ T cells from PBMCs. In the paper's terms, the cell subset or site label means: CD45RA+ positively selected. The origin of the receptors is a man aged 18 to 35 in good health. Some clones in this sample may be carry-over from other donors' samples.

About this clone: Other DNA sequences of this sample code for an identical CDR3. The rearrangement uses TRBV7-2 and TRBJ2-5; no firm D call. Germline values: CDR1 SGHTA, CDR2 FQGNSA. CDR3 length: 13 residues. V shed 5 bases and J shed 5 bases, with 12 bases lying between them. DNA for the CDR3: TGTGCCAGCAGCCCAGGACGTCAGGAGACCCAGTACTTC. Protein: CASSPGRQETQYF. The whole variable domain, filled in from reference TRBV7-2 and TRBJ2-5, reads GAGVSQSPSNKVTEKGKDVELRCDPISGHTALYWYRQSLGQGLEFLIYFQGNSAPDKSGLPSDRFSAERTGGSVSTLTIQRTQQEDSAVYLCASSPGRQETQYFGPGTRLLVL.

This chain uses TRBV10-3 with TRBJ2-2, with 7 bases identical to TRBD2. V was pared by 4 bases and J by 7 bases, with 12 bases of the junction left unmatched. Germline lookup yields CDR1 ENHRY and CDR2 SYGVKD. The CDR3 is 16 residues long. The CDR3 DNA reads as TGTGCCATCAGTGGGGGGGACTATTCTTCTGGCGGGGAGCTGTTTTTT. Its translation: CAISGGDYSSGGELFF.

With regard to this clone: Other DNA sequences in this sample translate to the same CDR3. The chain is built from TRBV6-5 and TRBJ1-1, with D unresolved. Trimming took 2 bases from V and 8 from J, leaving 6 bases between them. There are 11 residues in the CDR3. The germline CDR1 and CDR2 sequences are MNHEY and SVGAGI. The CDR3 DNA sequence: TGTGCCAGCAGTTACGGCACAGAAGCTTTCTTT. Translating gives CASSYGTEAFF.

DNA for the CDR3: TGTGCCAGCAGCGGACAGGGGCTGGCGTCTGGGGCCAACGTCCTGACTTTC. As protein: CASSGQGLASGANVLTF. This chain joins TRBV6-4 and TRBJ2-6, with 9 bases matching TRBD1. V lost 6 bases and J lost 1; bases outside the gene matches: 7. Germline V gene data show CDR1 as MRHNA and CDR2 as SNTAGT. The CDR3 has 17 amino acids.

The chain employs TRBV30 and TRBJ1-2; 10 nucleotides match TRBD1. The CDR3 is 13 amino acids. Germline V gene lookup returns CDR1 GTSNPN and CDR2 SVGIG (reference sequence). With 5 bases clipped from V and 3 bases from J, the junction kept 3 bases outside the gene matches. For the CDR3, the DNA is TGTGCCTGGCGGACAGGGGGATACTATGGCTACACCTTC. This encodes CAWRTGGYYGYTF.